A single sample is the source of the 11 T cell receptor beta chains below, sequenced in a study of beta chain features in type 1 diabetes. The whole isolated RNA underwent reverse transcription, so sequencing captured expressed TCRB transcripts. Method: immunoSEQ multiplex PCR; TCRdb's copy keeps in-frame clones and lacks some. The table includes about 400,000 clones, 10% to 15% detected once. Material for sequencing was naive CD4+ T cells from blood. All receptors derive from a man aged 18 to 30 in good health.

The V gene is TRBV30, the J gene TRBJ2-2; TRBD1 might be the D (5 bases). Germline CDR1 is GTSNPN and CDR2 is SVGIG (reference sequence). V shed 4 bases and J shed 6 bases, with 6 bases lying between them. The CDR3 runs 11 residues. CDR3 sequence (DNA): TGTGCCTGGATGGGGCCCGGGGAGCTGTTTTTT. Translated: CAWMGPGELFF.

In this sample, this clone turned up a few times. This chain joins TRBV5-6 and TRBJ2-1; 9 bases are shared with TRBD1. The length of the CDR3 is 15 residues. Unmatched junction bases numbered 5, after V lost 3 bases and J lost 4 bases. Germline CDR1 and CDR2: SGHDT and YYEEEE. The CDR3 nucleotides read TGTGCCAGCAGCTCCTCGGGACAGGGTTACAATGAGCAGTTCTTC. It specifies CASSSSGQGYNEQFF. Filled out from reference TRBV5-6 and TRBJ2-1, the complete variable domain reads DAGVTQSPTHLIKTRGQQVTLRCSPKSGHDTVSWYQQALGQGPQFIFQYYEEEERQRGNFPDRFSGHQFPNYSSELNVNALLLGDSALYLCASSSSGQGYNEQFFGPGTRLTVL.

V usage is TRBV7-2 and J usage is TRBJ2-3; D gene unclear. CDR3 size: 12 residues. The V gene's germline CDR1 is SGHTA and CDR2 FQGNSA. Between the trimmed V and J ends, which lost 5 bases and 2 bases, there was a span of 5 bases. The CDR3 is CASSPHTDTQYF. CDR3 sequence (DNA): TGTGCCAGCAGCCCCCACACAGATACGCAGTATTTT.

This chain uses TRBV6-5 with TRBJ2-1; 10 positions match TRBD2. The CDR3 consists of 14 residues. Trimming at V came to 7 bases and at J to 13 bases, leaving 13 bases not matched to a gene. CDR1 and CDR2 (germline): MNHEY, SVGAGI. CDR3 DNA sequence: TGTGCCAGCACCCCGCTCCTAGCGGGAGTCGGCCAGTTCTTC. It specifies CASTPLLAGVGQFF.

The sample holds a few counts of this clone. The sample contains more than one DNA sequence encoding this CDR3. The chain employs TRBV7-3 and TRBJ1-2; TRBD1 aligns across 9 bases. The CDR3 has 15 residues. CDR1 is SGHTA and CDR2 is FQGTGA in the germline V gene. Trimming removed 4 bases from V and 8 bases from J; junction bases left unmatched: 11. CDR3 residues: CASSSSGTGLYGYTF. The CDR3 coding sequence is TGTGCCAGCAGCTCGTCGGGGACAGGGCTTTACGGCTACACCTTC.

This clone has more than one count but fewer than ten. The sample holds other DNA sequences that translate to the same CDR3. Here the CDR3 DNA reads TGTGCCTGGAGTGTTGGCCATGGCTACACCTTC. It yields the protein CAWSVGHGYTF. V and J are TRBV30 and TRBJ1-2; no clear D. Germline V gene lookup returns CDR1 GTSNPN and CDR2 SVGIG (reference sequence). With 0 bases removed from V and 6 bases from J, the gap between germline ends came to 5 bases. This CDR3 comprises 11 residues.

This clone occurred a few times. The gene calls are TRBV7-2 and TRBJ1-2, with D perhaps TRBD1 (6 bases). V lost 1 base to trimming and J lost 5 bases, with 14 bases between them. Germline lookup yields CDR1 SGHTA and CDR2 FQGNSA. The CDR3 runs 15 residues. The CDR3 DNA follows: TGTGCCAGCAGCTTAGGGTCGGGACAACCTTATGGCTACACCTTC. It is translated as CASSLGSGQPYGYTF. The whole variable domain, filled in from reference TRBV7-2 and TRBJ1-2, reads GAGVSQSPSNKVTEKGKDVELRCDPISGHTALYWYRQSLGQGLEFLIYFQGNSAPDKSGLPSDRFSAERTGGSVSTLTIQRTQQEDSAVYLCASSLGSGQPYGYTFGSGTRLTVV.

The table lists this clone with a few counts. This chain connects TRBV9 to TRBJ2-1; 11 bases agree with TRBD2. CDR3 length: 16 amino acids. Unmatched junction bases numbered 10, after V lost 4 bases and J lost 7 bases. Per germline, CDR1 SGDLS and CDR2 YYNGEE. CDR3 residues: CASSLNSGGAVNEQFF. The CDR3 region has the DNA TGTGCCAGCAGCCTTAATAGCGGGGGGGCGGTAAATGAGCAGTTCTTC.

V and J are TRBV18 and TRBJ2-7, with D hard to call. Looked up from germline, CDR1 is KGHSH and CDR2 is LQKENI. The length of the CDR3 is 12 residues. V dropped 6 bases and J dropped 5 bases, with 11 bases sitting between them. The CDR3, as DNA: TGTGCCAGCTCCCTGGGCCCGGACGAGCAGTACTTC. As protein: CASSLGPDEQYF. Combining the CDR3 with reference TRBV18 and TRBJ2-7 gives the whole variable domain NAGVMQNPRHLVRRRGQEARLRCSPMKGHSHVYWYRQLPEEGLKFMVYLQKENIIDESGMPKERFSAEFPKEGPSILRIQQVVRGDSAAYFCASSLGPDEQYFGPGTRLTVT.

This clone was seen a few times. The V and J genes are TRBV9 and TRBJ1-1; TRBD1 matches 7 bases. CDR3 length: 14 residues. Germline CDR1 and CDR2: SGDLS and YYNGEE. V dropped 4 bases and J dropped 4; count of bases not matched to a gene: 7. The CDR3, as DNA: TGTGCCAGCAGCACCACGACAGGGTCCACTGAAGCTTTCTTT. As protein: CASSTTTGSTEAFF. Variable domain in full (rest from reference TRBV9 and TRBJ1-1): DSGVTQTPKHLITATGQRVTLRCSPRSGDLSVYWYQQSLDQGLQFLIQYYNGEERAKGNILERFSAQQFPDLHSELNLSSLELGDSALYFCASSTTTGSTEAFFGQGTRLTVV.

V gene TRBV4-3 combines with J gene TRBJ1-4; the D gene is possibly TRBD1 (5 bases). The CDR3 totals 15 residues. Germline V gene sequence: CDR1 LGHNA, CDR2 YSLEER. V lost 1 base, J lost 3 bases, and 9 bases lay in between. The CDR3 sequence: CASSQVGGANEKLFF. CDR3 sequence (DNA): TGCGCCAGCAGCCAAGTTGGGGGGGCTAATGAAAAACTGTTTTTT.